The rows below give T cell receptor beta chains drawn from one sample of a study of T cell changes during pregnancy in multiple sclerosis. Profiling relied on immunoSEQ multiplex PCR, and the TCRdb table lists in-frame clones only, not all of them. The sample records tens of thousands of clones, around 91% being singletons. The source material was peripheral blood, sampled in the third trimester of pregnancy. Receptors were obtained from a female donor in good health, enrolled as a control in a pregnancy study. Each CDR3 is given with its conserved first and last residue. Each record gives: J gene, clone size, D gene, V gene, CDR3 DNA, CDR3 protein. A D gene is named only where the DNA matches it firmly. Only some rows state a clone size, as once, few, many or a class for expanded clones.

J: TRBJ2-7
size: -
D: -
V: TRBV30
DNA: TGTGCCTGGAGCCGTGGTGGCGGGAACTCCTACGAGCAGTATTTC
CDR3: CAWSRGGGNSYEQYF

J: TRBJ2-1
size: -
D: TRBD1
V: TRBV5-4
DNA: TGTGCCAGCAGCTTCACAGGGGGTCGAAGCTACAATGAGCAGTTCTTC
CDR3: CASSFTGGRSYNEQFF

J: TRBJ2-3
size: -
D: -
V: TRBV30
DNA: TGTGCCTGGAGCCGTACCCTACCTAGCGTTCCAGATACGCAGTATTTT
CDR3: CAWSRTLPSVPDTQYF

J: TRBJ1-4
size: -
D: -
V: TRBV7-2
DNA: TGTGCCAGCAGCCCCTCGATGGTCACCCGACATAATGAAAAACTGTTTTTT
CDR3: CASSPSMVTRHNEKLFF

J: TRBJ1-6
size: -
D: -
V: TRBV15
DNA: TGTGCCACCAGCTATGAGGCGGGAAGAGGTTCACCCCTCCACTTT
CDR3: CATSYEAGRGSPLHF

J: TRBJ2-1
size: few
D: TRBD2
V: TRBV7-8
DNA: TGTGCCAGCAGCTACCCGGCTAGCGGGGGGCTCAATGAGCAGTTCTTC
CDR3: CASSYPASGGLNEQFF

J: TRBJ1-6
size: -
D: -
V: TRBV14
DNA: TGTGCCAGCAGCCTGGAGCAAGTGCGTAATTCACCCCTCCACTTT
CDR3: CASSLEQVRNSPLHF

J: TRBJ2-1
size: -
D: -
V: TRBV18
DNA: TGTGCCAGCTCACCACAGGGAGACTCCTACAATGAGCAGTTCTTC
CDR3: CASSPQGDSYNEQFF

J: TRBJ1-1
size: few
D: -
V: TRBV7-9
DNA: TGTGCCAGCAGCTTATCGGATCGGGGAAGAGCTTTCTTT
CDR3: CASSLSDRGRAFF

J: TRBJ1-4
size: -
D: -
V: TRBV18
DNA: TGTGCCAGCTCACGTGGTGGCACTAATGAAAAACTGTTTTTT
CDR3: CASSRGGTNEKLFF